A single sample gave rise to the 21 T cell receptor beta chains below, sequenced in a study of blood T cells in healthy people across ages. Together with a sample-barcoded 5' primer, a J-beta primer mix was included in a second PCR lasting about 6 to 11 cycles. A single record per CDR3 protein comes from TCRdb applying MiXCR to the 5' RACE reads. The sample includes roughly 1.6 million distinct CDR3 sequences, around 36% of them seen just once. Sequencing input: blood. The receptor set was obtained from a woman aged 25 to 45 in good health.

The chain joins TRBV12-3 or TRBV12-4 to TRBJ1-2; D call uncertain. This CDR3 has 11 residues. Trimming took off 7 bases at V and 8 bases at J, with 11 bases between the two ends. CDR3 in DNA: TGTGCCAGCATGGAGGTTGGAGGCTACACCTTC. Its translation is CASMEVGGYTF.

This chain joins TRBV7-2 and TRBJ2-3; 10 bases line up with TRBD2. Germline V gene lookup returns CDR1 SGHTA and CDR2 FQGNSA. The junction had 6 bases not matched to a gene; V was cut back by 1 base and J by 11 bases. There are 14 residues in the CDR3. The CDR3 coding sequence is TGTGCCAGCAGCTTAGGACTAGCGGGCTTAGTGCAGTATTTT. Its translation: CASSLGLAGLVQYF.

V and J are TRBV28 and TRBJ2-1, with 16 nucleotides matching TRBD2. Trimming took 6 bases from V and 7 from J; bases not matched to a gene: 6. CDR3 length: 16 amino acids. The germline gives CDR1 MDHEN, CDR2 SYDVKM. CDR3 coding DNA: TGTGCCAGCAGCACGGGACTAGCGGGGGGGAGTAATGAGCAGTTCTTC. The encoded protein is CASSTGLAGGSNEQFF.

The sample holds a few counts of this clonotype. The chain carries TRBV6-5 and TRBJ1-4; 9 positions agree with TRBD1. The CDR3 totals 15 residues. Germline CDR1 reads MNHEY; CDR2 reads SVGAGI. The V segment lost 5 bases and the J segment 9 bases; nucleotides outside the gene matches: 10. CDR3: CASSPPGTGPQKLFF. As DNA, the CDR3 is TGTGCCAGCAGTCCCCCCGGGACAGGGCCGCAAAAACTGTTTTTT.

The chain joins TRBV5-6 to TRBJ2-7; unclear D gene. Per germline, CDR1 SGHDT and CDR2 YYEEEE. Trimming removed 0 bases at V and 7 bases at J, with 14 bases between. The CDR3 totals 14 residues. The CDR3 is CASSLDQRNNEQYF. CDR3 DNA sequence: TGTGCCAGCAGCTTGGACCAAAGGAACAATGAGCAGTACTTC.

Here the CDR3 reads CASSIGSTDTEAFF. The DNA for the CDR3 is TGTGCCAGCAGCATAGGCTCCACGGACACTGAAGCTTTCTTT. The gene calls are TRBV6-6 and TRBJ1-1; D gene uncertain. CDR1 MNHNY and CDR2 SVGAGI come from the germline V gene (reference sequence). The V end was cut by 6 bases, the J end by 3 bases, with 14 bases between. The CDR3 totals 14 residues.

This clonotype was counted only a few times. The chain recombines TRBV4-1 with TRBJ1-2; tentative D call: TRBD1 (5 bases). The CDR3 runs 16 residues. Trimming took off 3 bases at V and 4 bases at J, with 18 bases between the two ends. In germline, CDR1 is MGHRA, CDR2 YSYEKL. CDR3 region: CASSQKSGTLTYGYTF. The CDR3 region has the DNA TGCGCCAGCAGCCAGAAATCCGGGACCCTCACCTATGGCTACACCTTC.

This clonotype was seen repeatedly, ten times or more. V and J are TRBV29-1 and TRBJ2-3, with a weak D call TRBD2 (5 bases). The V gene's germline CDR1 is SQVTM and CDR2 ANQGSEA. The CDR3 has 13 residues. V was cut by 6 bases and J by 6 bases, with 16 bases left in between. In nucleotides, the CDR3 is TGCAGCGTCCCGGACGCCCCGGGGGATACGCAGTATTTT. This translates into CSVPDAPGDTQYF.

There are a few counts of this clonotype. Written as DNA, the CDR3 is TGTGCCAGCAGCCAATCGCCACGACTAGCGGGCGTAGAGCAGTTCTTC. Residues: CASSQSPRLAGVEQFF. The chain couples TRBV7-3 to TRBJ2-1, with 10 bases that match TRBD2. The CDR3 consists of 16 residues. CDR1 is SGHTA and CDR2 is FQGTGA in the germline V gene. The V segment lost 5 bases and the J segment 10 bases; nucleotides outside the gene matches: 14.

The rearrangement joins TRBV3-1 to TRBJ2-3, with 11 bases lining up with TRBD2. V dropped 3 bases and J dropped 8; count of bases not matched to a gene: 13. Germline values: CDR1 LGHDT, CDR2 YNNKEL (reference sequence). This CDR3 comprises 17 residues. The CDR3 sequence: CASSQSGKLAGAGTQYF. In nucleotides, the CDR3 is TGTGCCAGCAGCCAGTCTGGAAAACTAGCGGGAGCAGGTACGCAGTATTTT.

The chain is built from TRBV15 and TRBJ2-1, with 13 bases fitting TRBD2. CDR1 is LNHNV and CDR2 is YYDKDF in the germline V gene (reference sequence). V gave up 1 base and J gave up 7 bases; unmatched junction bases: 10. The CDR3 loop spans 18 amino acids. The CDR3 region is CATSRVGRTSGSSNEQFF. The CDR3 coding sequence is TGTGCCACCAGCAGAGTAGGAAGGACTAGCGGGAGCTCTAATGAGCAGTTCTTC.

In this sample, this clonotype turned up many times. The chain employs TRBV4-1 and TRBJ1-5; D is unclear. Germline CDR1 and CDR2: MGHRA and YSYEKL. The CDR3 length is 17 residues. The germline V and J ends were trimmed by 1 base and 11 bases, with 24 bases remaining between them. CDR3 sequence: CASSQGMGGGLSFAQHF. In nucleotides, the CDR3 is TGCGCCAGCAGCCAAGGGATGGGTGGCGGGCTAAGTTTTGCCCAGCATTTT.

This clonotype was found many times. The rearrangement links TRBV6-2 or TRBV6-3 to TRBJ2-7; 7 bases agree with TRBD2. Unmatched junction bases numbered 8, after V lost 6 bases and J lost 0 bases. The CDR3 consists of 15 residues. The germline gives CDR1 MNHEY, CDR2 SVGEGT. In DNA, the CDR3 is TGTGCCAGCAGCCCAGCGGGAACTAGCTCCTACGAGCAGTACTTC. Translation gives CASSPAGTSSYEQYF.

This clonotype was seen at least ten times. CDR3 amino acids: CASSLLGTEQYF. The CDR3 bases are TGTGCCAGCAGTTTATTAGGAACCGAGCAGTACTTC. The chain recombines TRBV27 with TRBJ2-5; D is unresolved. Near its end, the DNA agrees better with TRBJ2-7, so the J call may be wrong. Germline CDR1 and CDR2: MNHEY and SMNVEV (reference sequence). The CDR3 has 12 amino acids.

This clonotype has ten or more counts. The genes are TRBV12-3 or TRBV12-4 and TRBJ1-5, with D possibly matching TRBD1 (5 bases). V lost 6 bases, J lost 6 bases, and 18 bases lay in between. CDR3 size: 15 residues. CDR3 loop: CASSSGAPGPQPQHF. The DNA for the CDR3 is TGTGCCAGCAGCTCCGGGGCCCCAGGGCCTCAGCCCCAGCATTTT.

CDR3 region: CAISESKLAINEQFF. DNA of the CDR3: TGTGCCATCAGTGAGTCTAAACTAGCAATCAATGAGCAGTTCTTC. This chain uses TRBV10-3 with TRBJ2-1, with a tentative D call TRBD2 (6 bases). Germline V gives CDR1 ENHRY, CDR2 SYGVKD. CDR3 length: 15 residues. Trimming cost V 0 bases and J 6 bases, with 12 bases left between them.

This rearrangement joins TRBV15 to TRBJ2-1, with D possibly being TRBD1 (6 bases). Germline values: CDR1 LNHNV, CDR2 YYDKDF (reference sequence). The CDR3 covers 13 residues. Deletions cut 6 bases from V and 4 bases from J, with 10 bases between. The CDR3 region is CATRAGTYNEQFF. CDR3 DNA sequence: TGTGCCACCAGGGCAGGGACATACAATGAGCAGTTCTTC.

V and J are TRBV20-1 and TRBJ2-1, with a weak D call TRBD2 (7 bases). CDR1 and CDR2 from the germline V gene are DFQATT and SNEGSKA (reference sequence). This CDR3 region has 18 residues. V lost 1 base to trimming and J lost 3 bases, with 22 bases between them. In nucleotides, the CDR3 is TGCAGTGCTAGAGGTGTGGGGGGGCTGGTAGAAATCTACAATGAGCAGTTCTTC. This gives the protein CSARGVGGLVEIYNEQFF.

In this sample, this clonotype turned up once. This rearrangement joins TRBV30 to TRBJ1-5; no definite D call. V was cut by 2 bases and J by 5 bases, with 10 bases left in between. In germline, CDR1 is GTSNPN, CDR2 SVGIG (reference sequence). The CDR3 consists of 13 residues. The CDR3 region is CAWSLRTDQPQHF. CDR3 coding DNA: TGTGCCTGGAGTCTGCGCACCGATCAGCCCCAGCATTTT.

The table lists this clonotype with a few counts. The chain joins TRBV27 to TRBJ2-7, with 7 bases lining up with TRBD2. The germline gives CDR1 MNHEY, CDR2 SMNVEV (reference sequence). The ends lost 7 bases at V and 2 bases at J; junction bases unmatched: 8. The CDR3 runs to 14 residues. DNA for the CDR3: TGTGCCAGCAAGGCTAGCGGTCTTCCCTACGAGCAGTACTTC. Translation gives CASKASGLPYEQYF.

At least ten counts were recorded for this clonotype. DNA for the CDR3: TGCAGCGTTGCCGGGACTAGCGGGTTTAGCTCCTACAATGAGCAGTTCTTC. Its translation is CSVAGTSGFSSYNEQFF. The chain employs TRBV29-1 and TRBJ2-1, with TRBD2 identical over 12 bases. The V and J ends lost 4 bases and 0 bases, in that order; junction bases with no gene match: 7. Germline CDR1 is SQVTM and CDR2 is ANQGSEA. CDR3 length equals 17 residues.